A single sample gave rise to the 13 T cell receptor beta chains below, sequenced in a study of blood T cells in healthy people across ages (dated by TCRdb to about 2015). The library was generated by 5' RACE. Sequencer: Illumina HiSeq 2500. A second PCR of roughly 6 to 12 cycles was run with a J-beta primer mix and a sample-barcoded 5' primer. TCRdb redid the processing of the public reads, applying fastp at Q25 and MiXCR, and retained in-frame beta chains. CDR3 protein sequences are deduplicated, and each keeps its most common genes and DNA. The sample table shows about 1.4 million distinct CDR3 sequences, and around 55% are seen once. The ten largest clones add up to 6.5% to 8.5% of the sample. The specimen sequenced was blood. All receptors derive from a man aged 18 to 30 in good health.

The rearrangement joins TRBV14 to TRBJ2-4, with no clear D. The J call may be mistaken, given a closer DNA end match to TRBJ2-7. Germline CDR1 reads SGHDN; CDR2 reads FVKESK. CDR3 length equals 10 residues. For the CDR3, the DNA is TGTGCCACCGGCCCATACGAGCAGTACTTC. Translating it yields CATGPYEQYF.

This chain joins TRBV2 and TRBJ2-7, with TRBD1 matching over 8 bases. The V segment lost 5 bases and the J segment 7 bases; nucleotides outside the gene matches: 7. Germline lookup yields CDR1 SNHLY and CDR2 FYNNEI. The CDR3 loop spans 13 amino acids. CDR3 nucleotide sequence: TGTGCCAGCAGTCGGGACAGGCTTATGGAGCAGTACTTC. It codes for CASSRDRLMEQYF.

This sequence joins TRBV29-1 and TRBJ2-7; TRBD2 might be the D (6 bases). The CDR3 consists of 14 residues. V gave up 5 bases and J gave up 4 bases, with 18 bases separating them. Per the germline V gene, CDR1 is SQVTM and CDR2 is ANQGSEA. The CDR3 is CSVSFPAGPYEQYF. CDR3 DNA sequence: TGCAGCGTTTCGTTCCCAGCGGGCCCTTACGAGCAGTACTTC.

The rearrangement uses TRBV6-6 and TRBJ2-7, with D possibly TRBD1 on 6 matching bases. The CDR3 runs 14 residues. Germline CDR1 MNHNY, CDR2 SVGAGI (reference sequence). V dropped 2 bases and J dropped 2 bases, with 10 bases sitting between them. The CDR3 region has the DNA TGTGCCAGCAGTTACACGACAGGACCCTACGAGCAGTACTTC. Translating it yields CASSYTTGPYEQYF.

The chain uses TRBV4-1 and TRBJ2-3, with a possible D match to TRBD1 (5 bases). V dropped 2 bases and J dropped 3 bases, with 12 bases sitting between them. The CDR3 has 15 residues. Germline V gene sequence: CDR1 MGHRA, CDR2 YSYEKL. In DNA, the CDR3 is TGCGCCAGCAGCCAATATTCAGGGATAACAGATACGCAGTATTTT. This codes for CASSQYSGITDTQYF.

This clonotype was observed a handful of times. The CDR3: CASSYAGVYEQYF. CDR3 in DNA: TGTGCCAGCAGTTACGCAGGGGTCTACGAGCAGTACTTC. The chain links TRBV6-6 to TRBJ2-7; tentatively, D is TRBD1 (6 bases). The CDR3 loop spans 13 amino acids. The germline gives CDR1 MNHNY, CDR2 SVGAGI (reference sequence). V dropped 2 bases and J dropped 3 bases, with 8 bases sitting between them.

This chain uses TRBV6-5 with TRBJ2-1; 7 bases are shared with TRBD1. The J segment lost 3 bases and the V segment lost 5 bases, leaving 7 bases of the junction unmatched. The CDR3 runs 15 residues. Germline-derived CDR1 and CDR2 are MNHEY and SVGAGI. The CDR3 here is CASSPTRTGYNEQFF. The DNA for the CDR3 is TGTGCCAGCAGTCCCACCCGGACAGGCTACAATGAGCAGTTCTTC.

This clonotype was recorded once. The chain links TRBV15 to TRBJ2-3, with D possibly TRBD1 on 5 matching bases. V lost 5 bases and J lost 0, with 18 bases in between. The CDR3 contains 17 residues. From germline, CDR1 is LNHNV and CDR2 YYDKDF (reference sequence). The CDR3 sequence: CATSGHFGAVSTDTQYF. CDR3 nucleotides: TGTGCCACCAGCGGACATTTTGGGGCTGTCAGCACAGATACGCAGTATTTT.

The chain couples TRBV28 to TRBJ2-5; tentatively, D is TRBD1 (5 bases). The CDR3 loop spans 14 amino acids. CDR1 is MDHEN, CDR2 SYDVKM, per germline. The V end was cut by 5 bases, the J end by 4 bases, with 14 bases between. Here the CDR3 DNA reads TGTGCCAGCAGTCCTTTGGACACTGCAGAGACCCAGTACTTC. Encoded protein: CASSPLDTAETQYF.

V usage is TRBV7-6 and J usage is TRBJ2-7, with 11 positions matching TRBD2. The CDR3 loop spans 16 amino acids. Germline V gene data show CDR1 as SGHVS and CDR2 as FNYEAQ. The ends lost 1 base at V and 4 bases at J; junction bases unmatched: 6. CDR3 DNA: TGTGCCAGCAGCTTAGAGGGTAGCGGGAGGGGATACGAGCAGTACTTC. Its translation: CASSLEGSGRGYEQYF.

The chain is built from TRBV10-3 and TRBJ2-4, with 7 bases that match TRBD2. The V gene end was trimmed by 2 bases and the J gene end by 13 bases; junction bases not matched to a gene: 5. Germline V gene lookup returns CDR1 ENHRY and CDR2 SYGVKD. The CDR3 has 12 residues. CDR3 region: CAISERAGEQYF. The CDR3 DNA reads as TGTGCCATCAGTGAGCGGGCGGGGGAGCAGTACTTC.

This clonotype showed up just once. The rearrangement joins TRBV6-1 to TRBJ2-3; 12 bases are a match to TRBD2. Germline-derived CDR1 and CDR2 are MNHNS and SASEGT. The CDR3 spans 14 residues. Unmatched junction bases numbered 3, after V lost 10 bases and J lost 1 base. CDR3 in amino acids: CAIRLAGGTDTQYF. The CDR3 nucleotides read TGTGCCATCCGACTAGCGGGGGGCACAGATACGCAGTATTTT.

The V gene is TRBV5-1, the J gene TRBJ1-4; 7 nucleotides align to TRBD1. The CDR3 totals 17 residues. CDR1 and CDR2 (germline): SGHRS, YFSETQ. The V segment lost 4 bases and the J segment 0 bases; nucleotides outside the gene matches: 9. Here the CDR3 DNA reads TGCGCCAGCAGCCCTACCGTTGGGACAGCAACTAATGAAAAACTGTTTTTT. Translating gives CASSPTVGTATNEKLFF. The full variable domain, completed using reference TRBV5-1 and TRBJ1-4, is KAGVTQTPRYLIKTRGQQVTLSCSPISGHRSVSWYQQTPGQGLQFLFEYFSETQRNKGNFPGRFSGRQFSNSRSEMNVSTLELGDSALYLCASSPTVGTATNEKLFFGSGTQLSVL.